This T cell receptor beta chain was captured by sequencing in a study of blood T cell repertoires in COVID-19. Whole-study context: In each case, the material was cDNA or gDNA derived from T cells, B-cell-depleted T cells, or PBMCs.

The length of the CDR3 is 15 residues. Trimming took 6 bases from V and 2 from J, leaving 15 bases between them. Germline V gives CDR1 MDHEN, CDR2 SYDVKM. Per the original data handling: From reference gene primer amplification, estimates of nucleated cell counts were derived. The data were produced by immunoSEQ multiplex PCR, yet TCRdb's version contains in-frame clones alone and is incomplete. V, J and clone size were drawn from that table, and D and trimming were deduced from the DNA. The data hold 130,000 or so clones, with around 82% observed a single time. This receptor was obtained from a man older than 75 with active or convalescent COVID-19. Material for sequencing was peripheral blood. This rearrangement joins TRBV28 to TRBJ2-3; maybe TRBD1 (6 bases). The DNA of the CDR3 is TGTGCCAGCAGACAGCAGGGGTCCCCCACAGATACGCAGTATTTT. Its translation is CASRQQGSPTDTQYF.